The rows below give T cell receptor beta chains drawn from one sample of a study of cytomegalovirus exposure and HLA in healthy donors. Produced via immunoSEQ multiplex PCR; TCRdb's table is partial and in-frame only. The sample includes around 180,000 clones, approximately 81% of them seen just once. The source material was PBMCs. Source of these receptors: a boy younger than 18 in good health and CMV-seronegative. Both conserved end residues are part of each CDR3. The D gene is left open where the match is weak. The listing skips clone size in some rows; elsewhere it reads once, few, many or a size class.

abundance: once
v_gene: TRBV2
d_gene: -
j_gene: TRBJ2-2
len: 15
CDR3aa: CASSVQGGNTGELFF
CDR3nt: TGTGCCAGCAGTGTTCAGGGAGGGAACACCGGGGAGCTGTTTTTT

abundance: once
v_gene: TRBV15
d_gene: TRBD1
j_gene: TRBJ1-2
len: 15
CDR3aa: CATSRGKGADYGYTF
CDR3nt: TGTGCCACCAGCAGGGGGAAGGGGGCCGACTATGGCTACACCTTC

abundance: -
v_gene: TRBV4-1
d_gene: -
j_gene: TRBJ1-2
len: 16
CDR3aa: CASSQDSENRAYGYTF
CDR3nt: TGCGCCAGCAGCCAAGATTCAGAGAACAGGGCGTATGGCTACACCTTC

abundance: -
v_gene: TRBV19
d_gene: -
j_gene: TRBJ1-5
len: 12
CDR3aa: CASSFLNQPQHF
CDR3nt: TGTGCCAGTAGTTTCTTAAATCAGCCCCAGCATTTT

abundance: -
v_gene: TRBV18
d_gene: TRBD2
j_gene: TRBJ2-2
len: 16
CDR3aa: CASSPESGAYTGELFF
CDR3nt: TGTGCCAGCTCACCAGAAAGCGGGGCGTACACCGGGGAGCTGTTTTTT

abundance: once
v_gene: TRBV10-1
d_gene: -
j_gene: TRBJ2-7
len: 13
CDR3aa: CASSDQGAYEQYF
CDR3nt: TGCGCCAGCAGTGATCAGGGCGCCTACGAGCAGTACTTC

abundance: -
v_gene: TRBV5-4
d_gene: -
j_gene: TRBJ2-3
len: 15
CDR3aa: CASRTGGKNTDTQYF
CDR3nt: TGTGCCAGCCGTACAGGTGGGAAAAACACAGATACGCAGTATTTT

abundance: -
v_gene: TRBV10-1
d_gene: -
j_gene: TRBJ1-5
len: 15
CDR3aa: CASSGRRVGNQPQHF
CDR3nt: TGCGCCAGCAGTGGTCGGAGGGTTGGCAATCAGCCCCAGCATTTT

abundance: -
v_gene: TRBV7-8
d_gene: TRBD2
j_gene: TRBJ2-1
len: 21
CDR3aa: CASKLPTGQGLAGRFTNEQFF
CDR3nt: TGTGCCAGCAAACTCCCGACAGGACAGGGACTAGCGGGACGATTTACAAATGAGCAGTTCTTC

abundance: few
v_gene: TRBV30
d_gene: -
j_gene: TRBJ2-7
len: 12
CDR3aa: CAWGGTAYEQYF
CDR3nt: TGTGCCTGGGGAGGGACAGCCTACGAGCAGTACTTC

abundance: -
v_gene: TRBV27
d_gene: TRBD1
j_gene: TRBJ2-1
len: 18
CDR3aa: CASRAASHRGSLYHEQFF
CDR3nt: TGTGCCAGCAGGGCGGCTTCTCACAGGGGATCCCTATACCATGAGCAGTTCTTC

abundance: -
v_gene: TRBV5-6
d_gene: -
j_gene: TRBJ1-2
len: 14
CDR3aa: CASSLEAPNYGYTF
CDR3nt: TGTGCCAGCAGCTTGGAAGCGCCTAACTATGGCTACACCTTC

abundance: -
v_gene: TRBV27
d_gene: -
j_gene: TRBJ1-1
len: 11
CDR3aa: CASKGYTEAFF
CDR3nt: TGTGCCAGCAAGGGGTACACTGAAGCTTTCTTT

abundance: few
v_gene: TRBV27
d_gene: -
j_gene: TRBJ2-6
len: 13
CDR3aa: CASSFTGANVLTF
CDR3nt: TGTGCCAGCAGTTTTACTGGGGCCAACGTCCTGACTTTC

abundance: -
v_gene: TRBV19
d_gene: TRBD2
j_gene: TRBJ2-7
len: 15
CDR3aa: CASSKTGGPSYEQYF
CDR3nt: TGTGCCAGTAGTAAAACGGGAGGCCCCTCCTACGAGCAGTACTTC

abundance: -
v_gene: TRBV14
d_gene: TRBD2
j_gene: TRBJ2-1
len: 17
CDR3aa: CASSQDQGLAGRNEQFF
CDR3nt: TGTGCCAGCAGCCAAGACCAAGGACTAGCGGGGCGCAATGAGCAGTTCTTC

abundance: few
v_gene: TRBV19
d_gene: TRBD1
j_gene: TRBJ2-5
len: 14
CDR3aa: CASSMTGGIETQYF
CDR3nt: TGTGCCAGTAGTATGACAGGGGGGATCGAGACCCAGTACTTC

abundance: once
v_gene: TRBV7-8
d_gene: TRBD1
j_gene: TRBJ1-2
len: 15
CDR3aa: CASSQETGIYGGYTF
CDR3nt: TGTGCCAGCAGCCAAGAGACAGGGATCTATGGCGGCTACACCTTC

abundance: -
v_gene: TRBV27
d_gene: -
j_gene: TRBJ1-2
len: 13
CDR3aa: CASSLGIRHGYTF
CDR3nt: TGTGCCAGCAGTTTAGGCATCCGTCATGGCTACACCTTC

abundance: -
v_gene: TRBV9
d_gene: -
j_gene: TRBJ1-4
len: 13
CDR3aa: CASSVDGERKLFF
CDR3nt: TGTGCCAGCAGCGTAGACGGGGAACGGAAACTGTTTTTT

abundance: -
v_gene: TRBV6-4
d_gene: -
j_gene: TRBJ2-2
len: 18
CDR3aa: CASSARIGVNANTGELFF
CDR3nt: TGTGCCAGCAGTGCTCGGATTGGAGTCAACGCGAACACCGGGGAGCTGTTTTTT

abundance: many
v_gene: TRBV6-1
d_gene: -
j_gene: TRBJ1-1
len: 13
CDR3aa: CASSEAVRRGAFF
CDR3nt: TGTGCCAGCAGTGAAGCGGTAAGGAGGGGAGCTTTCTTT

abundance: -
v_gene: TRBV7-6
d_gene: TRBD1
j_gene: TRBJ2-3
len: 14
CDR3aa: CASSLGTDGNTQYF
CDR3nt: TGTGCCAGCAGCCTCGGGACAGATGGGAATACGCAGTATTTT

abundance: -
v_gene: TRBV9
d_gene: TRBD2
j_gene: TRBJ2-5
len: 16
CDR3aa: CASSDRSGTYQETQYF
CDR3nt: TGTGCCAGCAGCGACCGTAGCGGGACCTACCAAGAGACCCAGTACTTC

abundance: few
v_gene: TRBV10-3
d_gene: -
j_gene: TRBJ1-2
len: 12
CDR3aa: CAISGINYGYTF
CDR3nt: TGTGCCATCAGTGGTATCAACTATGGCTACACCTTC

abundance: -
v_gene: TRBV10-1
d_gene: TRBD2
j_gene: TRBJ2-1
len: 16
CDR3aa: CARIISGTSGRHEQFF
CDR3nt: TGCGCCAGAATAATATCCGGGACTAGCGGGAGGCATGAGCAGTTCTTC

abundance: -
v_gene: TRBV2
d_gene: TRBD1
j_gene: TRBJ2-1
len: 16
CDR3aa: CASRESGTVFYNEQFF
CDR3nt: TGTGCCAGCAGGGAATCCGGGACAGTCTTCTACAATGAGCAGTTCTTC

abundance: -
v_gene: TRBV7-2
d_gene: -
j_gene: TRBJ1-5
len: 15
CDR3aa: CASSLDGNSNQPQHF
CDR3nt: TGTGCCAGCAGCTTAGACGGGAATAGCAATCAGCCCCAGCATTTT

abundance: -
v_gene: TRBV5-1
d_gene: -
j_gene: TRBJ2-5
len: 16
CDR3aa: CASSLLSGFMRETQYF
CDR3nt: TGCGCCAGCAGCCTTCTGAGCGGGTTTATGAGAGAGACCCAGTACTTC

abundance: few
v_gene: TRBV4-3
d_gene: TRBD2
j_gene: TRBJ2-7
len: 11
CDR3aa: CASSGGGKQYF
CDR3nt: TGCGCCAGCAGTGGCGGGGGGAAGCAGTACTTC

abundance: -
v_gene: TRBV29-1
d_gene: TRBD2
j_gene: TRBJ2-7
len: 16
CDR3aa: CSVEFRGREAYYEQYF
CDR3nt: TGCAGCGTTGAATTCCGCGGGAGGGAAGCGTACTACGAGCAGTACTTC

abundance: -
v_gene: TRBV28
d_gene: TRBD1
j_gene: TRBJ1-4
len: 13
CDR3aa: CASSYGTGEKLFF
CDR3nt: TGTGCCAGCAGCTACGGGACAGGGGAAAAACTGTTTTTT

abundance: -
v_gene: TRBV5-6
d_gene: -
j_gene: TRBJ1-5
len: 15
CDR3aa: CASSLQISSNQPQHF
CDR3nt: TGTGCCAGCAGCTTACAAATTTCTAGCAATCAGCCCCAGCATTTT

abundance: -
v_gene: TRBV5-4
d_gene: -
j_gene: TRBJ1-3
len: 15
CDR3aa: CASSLAPGYENTIYF
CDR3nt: TGTGCCAGCAGCTTGGCCCCGGGGTATGAAAACACCATATATTTT

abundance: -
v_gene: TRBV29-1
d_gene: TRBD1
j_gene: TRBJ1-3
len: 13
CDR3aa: CSAGQAPGNTIYF
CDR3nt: TGCAGCGCCGGACAGGCCCCGGGAAACACCATATATTTT

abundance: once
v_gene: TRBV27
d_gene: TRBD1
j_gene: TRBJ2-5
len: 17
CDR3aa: CASSLKSGTGRIETQYF
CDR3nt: TGTGCCAGCAGTCTCAAGTCCGGGACAGGGAGGATAGAGACCCAGTACTTC

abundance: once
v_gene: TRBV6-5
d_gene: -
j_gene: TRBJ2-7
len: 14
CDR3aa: CASSYFAVPYEQYF
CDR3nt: TGTGCCAGCAGTTACTTTGCGGTACCCTACGAGCAGTACTTC

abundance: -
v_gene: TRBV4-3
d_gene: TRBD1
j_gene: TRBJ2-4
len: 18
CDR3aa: CASSQVVTTGTAANIQYF
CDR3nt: TGCGCCAGCAGCCAAGTCGTTACGACCGGGACAGCCGCAAACATTCAGTACTTC

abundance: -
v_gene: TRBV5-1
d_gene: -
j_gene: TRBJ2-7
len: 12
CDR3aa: CASSHYSGEQYF
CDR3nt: TGCGCCAGCAGCCACTACTCCGGCGAGCAGTACTTC

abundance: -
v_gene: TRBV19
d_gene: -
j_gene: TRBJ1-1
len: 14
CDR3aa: CASTKGRGLTEAFF
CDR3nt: TGTGCCAGTACCAAAGGCAGGGGCTTAACTGAAGCTTTCTTT

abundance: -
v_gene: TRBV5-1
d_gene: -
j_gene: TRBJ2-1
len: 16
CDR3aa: CASSLNIAIDYNEQFF
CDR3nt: TGCGCCAGCAGCTTGAATATAGCTATCGACTACAATGAGCAGTTCTTC

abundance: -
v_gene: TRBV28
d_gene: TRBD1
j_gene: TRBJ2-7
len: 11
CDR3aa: CASSDRDHRYF
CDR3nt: TGTGCCAGCAGTGACAGGGATCATCGGTACTTC

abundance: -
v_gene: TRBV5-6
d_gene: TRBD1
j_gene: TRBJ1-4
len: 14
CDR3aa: CASLDGQDGEKLFF
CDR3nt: TGTGCCAGCCTTGATGGACAGGATGGAGAAAAACTGTTTTTT